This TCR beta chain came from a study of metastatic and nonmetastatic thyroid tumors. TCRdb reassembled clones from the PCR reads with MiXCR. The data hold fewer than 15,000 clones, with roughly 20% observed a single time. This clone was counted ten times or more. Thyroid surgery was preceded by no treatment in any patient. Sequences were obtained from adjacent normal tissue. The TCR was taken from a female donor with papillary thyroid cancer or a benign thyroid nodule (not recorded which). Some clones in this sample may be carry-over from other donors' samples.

CDR3 loop: CASSLATSGSETQYF. CDR3 nucleotides: TGTGCCAGCAGCTTAGCTACTAGCGGGAGTGAGACCCAGTACTTC. The rearrangement links TRBV7-2 to TRBJ2-5; 11 bases align to TRBD2. V trimming: 0 bases; J trimming: 5 bases; junction bases outside the gene matches: 2. Germline V gene sequence: CDR1 SGHTA, CDR2 FQGNSA. The length of the CDR3 is 15 residues.